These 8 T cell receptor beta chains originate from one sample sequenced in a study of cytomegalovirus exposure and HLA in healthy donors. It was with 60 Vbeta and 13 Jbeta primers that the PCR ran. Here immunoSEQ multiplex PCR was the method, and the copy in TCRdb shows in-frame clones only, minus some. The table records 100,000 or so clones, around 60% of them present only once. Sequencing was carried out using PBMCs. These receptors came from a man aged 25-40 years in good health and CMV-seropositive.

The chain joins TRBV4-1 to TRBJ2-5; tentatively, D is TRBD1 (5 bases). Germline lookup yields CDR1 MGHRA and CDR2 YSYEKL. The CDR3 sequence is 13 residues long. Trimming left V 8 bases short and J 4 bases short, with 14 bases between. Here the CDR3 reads CASSRQPLETQYF. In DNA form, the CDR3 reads TGCGCCAGCTCCCGACAGCCCCTAGAGACCCAGTACTTC.

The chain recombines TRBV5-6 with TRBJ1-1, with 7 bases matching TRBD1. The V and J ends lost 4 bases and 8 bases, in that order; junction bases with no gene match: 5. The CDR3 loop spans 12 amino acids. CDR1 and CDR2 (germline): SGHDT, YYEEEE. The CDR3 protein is CASSVGQPEAFF. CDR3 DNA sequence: TGTGCCAGCAGCGTGGGACAGCCAGAAGCTTTCTTT.

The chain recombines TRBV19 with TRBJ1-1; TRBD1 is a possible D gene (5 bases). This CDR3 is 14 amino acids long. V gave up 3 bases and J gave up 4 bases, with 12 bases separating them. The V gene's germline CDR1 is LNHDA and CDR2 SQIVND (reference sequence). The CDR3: CASSMGEVGTEAFF. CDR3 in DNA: TGTGCCAGTAGTATGGGGGAGGTCGGCACTGAAGCTTTCTTT. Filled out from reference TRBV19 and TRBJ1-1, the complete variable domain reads DGGITQSPKYLFRKEGQNVTLSCEQNLNHDAMYWYRQDPGQGLRLIYYSQIVNDFQKGDIAEGYSVSREKKESFPLTVTSAQKNPTAFYLCASSMGEVGTEAFFGQGTRLTVV.

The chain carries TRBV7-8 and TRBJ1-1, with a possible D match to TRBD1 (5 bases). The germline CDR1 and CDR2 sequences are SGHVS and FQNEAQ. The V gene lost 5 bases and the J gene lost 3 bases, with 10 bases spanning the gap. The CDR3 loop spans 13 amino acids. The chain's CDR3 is CASSASRDTEAFF. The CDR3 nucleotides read TGTGCCAGCAGCGCGAGCAGGGACACTGAAGCTTTCTTT.

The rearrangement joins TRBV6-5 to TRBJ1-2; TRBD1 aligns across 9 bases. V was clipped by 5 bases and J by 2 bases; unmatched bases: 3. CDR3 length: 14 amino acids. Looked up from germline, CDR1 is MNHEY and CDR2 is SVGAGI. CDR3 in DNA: TGTGCCAGCAGTCGAGGGACAGGGAACTATGGCTACACCTTC. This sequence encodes CASSRGTGNYGYTF.

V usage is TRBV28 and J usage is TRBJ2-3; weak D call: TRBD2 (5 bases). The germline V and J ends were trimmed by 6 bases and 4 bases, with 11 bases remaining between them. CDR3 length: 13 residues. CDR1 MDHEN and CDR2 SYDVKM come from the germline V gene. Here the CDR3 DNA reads TGTGCCAGCAGCCAGACTACTGCAGATACGCAGTATTTT. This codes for CASSQTTADTQYF.

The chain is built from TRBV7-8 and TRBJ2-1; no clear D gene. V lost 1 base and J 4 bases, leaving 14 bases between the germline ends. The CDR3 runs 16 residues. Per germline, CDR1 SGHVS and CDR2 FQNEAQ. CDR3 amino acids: CASSLGQRLLYNEQFF. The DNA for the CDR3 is TGTGCCAGCAGCTTAGGCCAGCGTCTCCTTTACAATGAGCAGTTCTTC.

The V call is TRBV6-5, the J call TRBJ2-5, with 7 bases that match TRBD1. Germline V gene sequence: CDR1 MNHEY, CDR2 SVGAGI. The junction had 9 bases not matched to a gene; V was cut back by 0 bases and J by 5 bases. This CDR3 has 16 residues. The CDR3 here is CASSYSTGLLGETQYF. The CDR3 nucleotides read TGTGCCAGCAGTTACTCGACAGGGCTTCTGGGGGAGACCCAGTACTTC.